This TCR beta chain originates from a study of T cell responses to AZD1222 COVID-19 vaccine. Study-wide points: Baseline serology detected seropositivity in only a handful of AZD1222 recipients. It should be noted that donors were predominantly white British and more often female, and clonal diversity was possibly underestimated. Spike-specific TCR breadth rose after two AZD1222 doses, and depth rose as well.

About this clone: Its antigen is currently unknown.

Pooling of second doses given at about 4 or about 12 weeks was done. Repertoires were generated with immunoSEQ multiplex PCR, while TCRdb's copy carries only in-frame clones and drops some. The table lists some 98,000 clones, 88% of them singletons, with about a sixth in the top ten. Germline lookup yields CDR1 SGHTA and CDR2 FQGTGA. Trimming took 3 bases from V and 2 from J, leaving 11 bases between them. CDR3 length: 14 residues. The receptor comes from an adult who received the AZD1222 COVID-19 vaccine. This specimen was peripheral blood, taken 28 days after the second AZD1222 dose. The chain links TRBV7-3 to TRBJ2-7, with unresolved D. Written as DNA, the CDR3 is TGTGCCAGCAGCTTCTCCAGCGTGACCTACGAGCAGTACTTC. Its protein product is CASSFSSVTYEQYF.